The present TCR beta chain was sequenced within a study of radiotherapy plus CTLA-4 blockade in lung cancer. With respect to this clone: As yet, its antigen is unknown.

The study's findings and limits: Dynamics of early blood T cell clones, together with interferon-beta, were reportedly the best predictors of response. Once radiotherapy plus ipilimumab had been given, TCR clones derived from tumor expanded in blood.

Alongside CTLA-4 blockade with ipilimumab, patients with chemo-refractory metastatic non-small-cell lung cancer received focal radiation. The ends lost 0 bases at V and 1 base at J; junction bases unmatched: 1. The CDR3 spans 16 residues. Germline CDR1 MDHEN, CDR2 SYDVKM. The data were produced by immunoSEQ multiplex PCR, yet TCRdb's version contains in-frame clones alone and is incomplete. The repertoire holds more than 40,000 clones, with around nine tenths as singletons. This clonotype was sampled from a human donor with non-small cell lung cancer whose response to radiotherapy plus ipilimumab could not be evaluated. The J gene is TRBJ2-1, the V gene TRBV28; 9 bases map to TRBD1. The material sequenced was peripheral blood, taken from a patient treated with radiotherapy plus ipilimumab. CDR3 sequence (DNA): TGTGCCAGCAGTTTATGGACAGGGGGATCCTACAATGAGCAGTTCTTC. This encodes CASSLWTGGSYNEQFF.